This T cell receptor (beta chain) was identified in a study of blood T cells in healthy people across ages. Study overall: About one barcoded beta molecule per two T cells was the capture yield of template switching. General observations from the study: CMV infection status of these donors was not known. Diversity of TCR beta per million T cells declined in a roughly linear way with age.

This CDR3 spans 16 amino acids. V lost 1 base and J 3 bases, leaving 10 bases between the germline ends. Germline values: CDR1 MDHEN, CDR2 SYDVKM. A second 7 to 11 cycle PCR used barcoded and J-beta primers. Each cDNA molecule was tagged by a template-switch adaptor with 12 random nucleotides. TCRdb reprocessed the 5' RACE reads with MiXCR, giving one entry per CDR3 protein. The sample includes about 1.8 million distinct CDR3 sequences, about 50% seen only once; the top ten take roughly 2.1%. Points on this clonotype: Its target is unknown.

The receptor's source is a woman in her thirties or forties in good health. The sequenced sample consisted of blood. The chain couples TRBV28 to TRBJ2-6; unclear D gene. CDR3 bases: TGTGCCAGCAGTTTATATCGGGCCATTGGGGCCAACGTCCTGACTTTC. Translated, it gives CASSLYRAIGANVLTF.